The sequence of this T cell receptor beta chain was determined in a study of pediatric ulcerative colitis. Note on this clone: Its specificity is not known.

Sequencing depth was up to 500,000 reads per sample. Sequencing was performed with immunoSEQ multiplex PCR; in TCRdb, only in-frame clones are kept and a portion is missing. Among about 36,000 clones listed, less than 85% were seen once. This CDR3 contains 15 residues. Between the trimmed V and J ends, which lost 2 bases and 2 bases, there was a span of 12 bases. Germline values: CDR1 SGHRS, CDR2 YFSETQ. The study, taken as a whole, reports: Blood-rectal clonal overlap within each person was significantly higher in ulcerative colitis patients than controls. A couple of rectal clonotypes were found only in ulcerative colitis patients, all of them. Repertoires came from total lymphocyte DNA, not specific subsets.

The TCR originated in a girl between 10 and 17 years old with moderate ulcerative colitis. The chain recombines TRBV5-1 with TRBJ2-3, with D unclear. Sequences were obtained from blood. CDR3 region: CASSFQSMNTDTQYF. The CDR3 DNA sequence: TGCGCCAGCAGCTTTCAGAGCATGAACACAGATACGCAGTATTTT.